What follows describes a single T cell receptor (beta chain). Its antigen is as yet unknown. Generated by immunoSEQ multiplex PCR, the TCRdb table keeps only in-frame clones and is missing some. The profile shows several thousand clones, 70% to 80% of them singletons. This record comes from a study of immune evolution from preneoplasia to lung adenocarcinoma. For the study at large: HLA loss of heterozygosity: over 5.5% AIS, 15% MIA, about 30% ADC, none AAH. Study conclusions and caveats: Top clone share appeared to fall from AAH through AIS, MIA, adenocarcinoma. Clonality was highest in normal lung, lower in later-stage lesions apparently.

Germline loops: CDR1 SQVTM, CDR2 ANQGSEA. The CDR3 extends over 19 amino acids. Germline trimming cut 4 bases from V and 2 bases from J; bases unmatched to any gene: 21. The V gene is TRBV29-1, the J gene TRBJ2-7; TRBD1 matches 9 bases. Sequencing was carried out using FFPE minimally invasive lung adenocarcinoma tissue. This TCR derives from a donor older than 65 with lung adenocarcinoma. CDR3 coding DNA: TGCAGCGTTGCCACCACCGGGACAGGGCAAAACTATGGCACCTACGAGCAGTACTTC. Protein sequence: CSVATTGTGQNYGTYEQYF.